This record looks at one T cell receptor beta chain sequence and its context. The source of the sample is a study of blood T cell repertoires in COVID-19. On the study more broadly: The samples span acute and convalescent COVID-19 from the United States, Italy and Spain. From T cells, B-cell-depleted T cells, or PBMCs came the material, which was cDNA or gDNA.

There are 13 residues in the CDR3. Germline CDR1 LNHNV, CDR2 YYDKDF (reference sequence). Trimming at V came to 1 base and at J to 8 bases, leaving 3 bases not matched to a gene. As originally analysed: Counts of nucleated cells, estimated from reference gene primer amplification, were obtained. Profiled with immunoSEQ multiplex PCR; TCRdb holds only in-frame clones, not every one. The V and J calls and clone size come from that table; D and trimming were worked out from the DNA. The table lists 250,000 to 350,000 clones, approximately 88% of them singletons. V gene TRBV15 combines with J gene TRBJ1-2, with 8 bases identical to TRBD1. The clonotype was recovered from a woman aged 30 to 39 who had recovered from COVID-19. The source material was peripheral blood. The CDR3 DNA reads TGTGCCACCAGCAGAGTAGGGACAGGAGGCTACACCTTC. This encodes CATSRVGTGGYTF. The whole variable domain, remainder taken from reference TRBV15 and TRBJ1-2, is DAMVIQNPRYQVTQFGKPVTLSCSQTLNHNVMYWYQQKSSQAPKLLFHYYDKDFNNEADTPDNFQSRRPNTSFCFLDIRSPGLGDTAMYLCATSRVGTGGYTFGSGTRLTVV.